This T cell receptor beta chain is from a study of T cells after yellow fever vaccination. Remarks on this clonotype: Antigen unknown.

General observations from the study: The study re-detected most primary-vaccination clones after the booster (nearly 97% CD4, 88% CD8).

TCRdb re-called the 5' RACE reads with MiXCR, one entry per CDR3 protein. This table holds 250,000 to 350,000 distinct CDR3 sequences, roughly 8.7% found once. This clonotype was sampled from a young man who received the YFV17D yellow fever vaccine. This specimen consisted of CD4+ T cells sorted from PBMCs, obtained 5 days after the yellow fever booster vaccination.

The CDR3 is CASSLARQGNTEAFF. CDR3 bases: TGTGCCAGCAGCTTGGCTAGACAGGGTAACACTGAAGCTTTCTTT. The chain joins TRBV11-2 to TRBJ1-1; 7 nucleotides agree with TRBD1. Germline assignment: CDR1 SGHAT and CDR2 FQNNGV. The CDR3 runs to 15 residues. The V and J ends lost 3 bases and 2 bases, in that order; junction bases with no gene match: 6.